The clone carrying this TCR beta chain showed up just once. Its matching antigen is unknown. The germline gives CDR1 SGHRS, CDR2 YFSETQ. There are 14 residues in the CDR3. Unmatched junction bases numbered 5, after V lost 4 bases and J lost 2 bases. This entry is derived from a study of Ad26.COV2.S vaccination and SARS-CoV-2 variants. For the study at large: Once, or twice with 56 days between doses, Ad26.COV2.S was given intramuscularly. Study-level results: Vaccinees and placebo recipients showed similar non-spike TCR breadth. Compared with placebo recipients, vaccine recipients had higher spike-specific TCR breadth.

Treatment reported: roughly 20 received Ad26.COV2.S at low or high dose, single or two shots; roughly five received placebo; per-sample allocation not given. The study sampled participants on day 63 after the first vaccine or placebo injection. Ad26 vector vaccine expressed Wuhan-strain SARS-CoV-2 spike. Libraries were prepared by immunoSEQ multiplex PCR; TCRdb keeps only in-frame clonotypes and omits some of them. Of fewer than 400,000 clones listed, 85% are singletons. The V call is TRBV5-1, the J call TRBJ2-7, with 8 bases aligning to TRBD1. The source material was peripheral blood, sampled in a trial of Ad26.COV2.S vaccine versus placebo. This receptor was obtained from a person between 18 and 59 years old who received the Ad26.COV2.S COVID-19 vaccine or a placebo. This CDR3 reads CASSVGQGPYEQYF. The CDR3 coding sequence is TGCGCCAGCAGCGTAGGACAGGGACCCTACGAGCAGTACTTC. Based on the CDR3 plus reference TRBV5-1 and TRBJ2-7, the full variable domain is KAGVTQTPRYLIKTRGQQVTLSCSPISGHRSVSWYQQTPGQGLQFLFEYFSETQRNKGNFPGRFSGRQFSNSRSEMNVSTLELGDSALYLCASSVGQGPYEQYFGPGTRLTVT.